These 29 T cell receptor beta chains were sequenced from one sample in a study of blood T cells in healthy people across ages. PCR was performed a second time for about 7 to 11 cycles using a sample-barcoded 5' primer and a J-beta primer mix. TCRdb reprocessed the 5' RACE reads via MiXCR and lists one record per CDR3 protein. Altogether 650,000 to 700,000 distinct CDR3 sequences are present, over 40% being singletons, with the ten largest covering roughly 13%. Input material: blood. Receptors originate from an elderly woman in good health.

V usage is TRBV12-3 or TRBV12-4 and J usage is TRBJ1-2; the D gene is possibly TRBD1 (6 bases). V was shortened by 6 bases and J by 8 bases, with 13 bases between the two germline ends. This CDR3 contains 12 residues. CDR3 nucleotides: TGTGCCAGCAGCCCACAGGGATGCGGCTACACCTTC. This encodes CASSPQGCGYTF.

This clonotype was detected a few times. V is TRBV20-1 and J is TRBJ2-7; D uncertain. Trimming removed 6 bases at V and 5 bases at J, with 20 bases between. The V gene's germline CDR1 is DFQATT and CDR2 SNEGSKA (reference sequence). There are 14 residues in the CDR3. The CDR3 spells CSAPQRSTRDEQYF. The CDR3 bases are TGCAGTGCCCCCCAGCGTTCCACGCGTGACGAGCAGTACTTC.

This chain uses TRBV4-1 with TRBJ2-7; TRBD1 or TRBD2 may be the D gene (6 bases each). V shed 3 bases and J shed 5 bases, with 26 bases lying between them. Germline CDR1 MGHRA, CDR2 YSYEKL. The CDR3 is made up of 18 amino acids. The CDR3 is CASSHAEGGTPQGHEQYF. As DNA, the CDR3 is TGCGCCAGCAGCCACGCAGAAGGCGGGACTCCCCAGGGGCACGAGCAGTACTTC.

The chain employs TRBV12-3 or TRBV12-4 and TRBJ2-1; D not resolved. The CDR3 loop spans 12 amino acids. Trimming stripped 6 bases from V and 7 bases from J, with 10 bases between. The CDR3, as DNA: TGTGCCAGCAGACGCGGAAATAATGAGCAGTTCTTC. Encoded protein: CASRRGNNEQFF.

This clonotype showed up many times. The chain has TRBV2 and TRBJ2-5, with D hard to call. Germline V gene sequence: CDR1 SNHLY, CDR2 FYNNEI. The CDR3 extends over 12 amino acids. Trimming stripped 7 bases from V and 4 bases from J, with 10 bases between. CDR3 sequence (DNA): TGTGCCAGCACCCATGAAGGAGAGACCCAGTACTTC. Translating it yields CASTHEGETQYF.

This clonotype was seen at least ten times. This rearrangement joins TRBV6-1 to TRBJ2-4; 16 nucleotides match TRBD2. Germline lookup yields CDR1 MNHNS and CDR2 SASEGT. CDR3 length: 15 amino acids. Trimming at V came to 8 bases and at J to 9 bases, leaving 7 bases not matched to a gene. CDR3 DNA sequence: TGTGCCAGCGCCTCGGGACTAGCGGGAGGGGGCATTCAGTACTTC. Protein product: CASASGLAGGGIQYF.

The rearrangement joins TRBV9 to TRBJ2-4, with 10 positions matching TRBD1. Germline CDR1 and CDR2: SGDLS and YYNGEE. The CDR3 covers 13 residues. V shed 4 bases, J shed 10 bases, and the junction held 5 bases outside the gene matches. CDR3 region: CASSRMGQGIQYF. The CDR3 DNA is TGTGCCAGCAGCCGCATGGGACAGGGGATTCAGTACTTC.

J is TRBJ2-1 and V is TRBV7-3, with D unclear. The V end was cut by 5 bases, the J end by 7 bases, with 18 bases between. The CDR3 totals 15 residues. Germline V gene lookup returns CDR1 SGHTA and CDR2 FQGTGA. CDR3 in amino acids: CASSLGEGRINEQFF. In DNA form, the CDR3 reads TGTGCCAGCAGCCTAGGTGAAGGCCGGATTAATGAGCAGTTCTTC. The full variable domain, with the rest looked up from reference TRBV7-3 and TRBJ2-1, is GAGVSQTPSNKVTEKGKYVELRCDPISGHTALYWYRQSLGQGPEFLIYFQGTGAADDSGLPNDRFFAVRPEGSVSTLKIQRTERGDSAVYLCASSLGEGRINEQFFGPGTRLTVL.

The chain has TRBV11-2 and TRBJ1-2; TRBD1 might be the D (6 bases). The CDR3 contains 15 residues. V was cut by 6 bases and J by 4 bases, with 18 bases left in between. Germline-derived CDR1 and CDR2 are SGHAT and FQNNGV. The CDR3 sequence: CASSSDVAGVYGYTF. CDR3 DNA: TGTGCCAGCAGTTCGGACGTGGCAGGGGTCTATGGCTACACCTTC.

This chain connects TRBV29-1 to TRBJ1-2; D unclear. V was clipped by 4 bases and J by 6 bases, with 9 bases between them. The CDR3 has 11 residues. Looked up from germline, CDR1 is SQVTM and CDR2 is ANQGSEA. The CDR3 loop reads CSVAIGNGYTF. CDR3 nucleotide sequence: TGCAGCGTTGCGATAGGAAATGGCTACACCTTC.

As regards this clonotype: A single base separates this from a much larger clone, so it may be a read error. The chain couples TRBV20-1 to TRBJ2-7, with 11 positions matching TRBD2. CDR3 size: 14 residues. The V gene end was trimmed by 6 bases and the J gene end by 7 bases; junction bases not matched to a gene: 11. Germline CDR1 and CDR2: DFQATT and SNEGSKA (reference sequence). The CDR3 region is CSAPSGGRYNEQYF. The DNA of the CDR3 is TGCAGTGCACCTAGCGGGGGGAGGTACAATGAGCAGTACTTC.

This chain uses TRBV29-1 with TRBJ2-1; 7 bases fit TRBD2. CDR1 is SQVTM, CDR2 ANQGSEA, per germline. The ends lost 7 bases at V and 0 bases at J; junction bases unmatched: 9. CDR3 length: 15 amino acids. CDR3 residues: CSAILASHSYNEQFF. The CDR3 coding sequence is TGCAGCGCAATACTAGCGTCACACTCCTACAATGAGCAGTTCTTC.

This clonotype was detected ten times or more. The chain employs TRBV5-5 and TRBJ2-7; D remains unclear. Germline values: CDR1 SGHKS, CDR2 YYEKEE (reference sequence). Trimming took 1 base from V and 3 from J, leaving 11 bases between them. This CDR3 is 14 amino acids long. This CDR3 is CASSLWPLRYEQYF. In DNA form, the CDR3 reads TGTGCCAGCAGCTTGTGGCCTCTTCGCTACGAGCAGTACTTC. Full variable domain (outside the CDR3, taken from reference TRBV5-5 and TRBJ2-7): DAGVTQSPTHLIKTRGQQVTLRCSPISGHKSVSWYQQVLGQGPQFIFQYYEKEERGRGNFPDRFSARQFPNYSSELNVNALLLGDSALYLCASSLWPLRYEQYFGPGTRLTVT.

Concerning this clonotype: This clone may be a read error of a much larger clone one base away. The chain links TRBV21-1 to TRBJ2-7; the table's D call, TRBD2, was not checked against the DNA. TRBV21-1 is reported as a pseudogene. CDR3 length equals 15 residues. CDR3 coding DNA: TGTGCCAGCAGCAAAGTAGGGCAGCCCTCCTACGGGCAGTACTTC. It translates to CASSKVGQPSYGQYF.

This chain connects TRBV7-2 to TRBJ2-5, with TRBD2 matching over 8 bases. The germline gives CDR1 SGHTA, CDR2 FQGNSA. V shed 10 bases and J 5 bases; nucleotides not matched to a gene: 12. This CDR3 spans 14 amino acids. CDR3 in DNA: TGTGCCACCCAACTAGCGGTGTTGAGCGAGACCCAGTACTTC. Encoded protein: CATQLAVLSETQYF.

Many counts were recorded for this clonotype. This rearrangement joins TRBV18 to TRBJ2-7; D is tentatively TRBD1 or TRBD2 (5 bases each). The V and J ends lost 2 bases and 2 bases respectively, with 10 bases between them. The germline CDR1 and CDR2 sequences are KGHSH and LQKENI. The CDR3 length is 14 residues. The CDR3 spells CASSPSGATYEQYF. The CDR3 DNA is TGTGCCAGCTCACCATCCGGGGCTACCTACGAGCAGTACTTC.

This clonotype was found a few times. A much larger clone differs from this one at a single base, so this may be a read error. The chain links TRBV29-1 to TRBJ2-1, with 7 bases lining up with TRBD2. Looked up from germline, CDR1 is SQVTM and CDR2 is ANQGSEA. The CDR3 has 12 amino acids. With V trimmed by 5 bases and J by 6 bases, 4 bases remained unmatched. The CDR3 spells CSVRRGVNEQFF. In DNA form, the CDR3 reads TGCAGCGTTAGACGGGGGGTCAATGAGCAGTTCTTC.

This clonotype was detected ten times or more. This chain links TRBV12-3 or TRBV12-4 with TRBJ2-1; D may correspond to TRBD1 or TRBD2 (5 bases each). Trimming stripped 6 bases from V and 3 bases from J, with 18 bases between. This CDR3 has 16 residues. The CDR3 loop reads CASSPRAGQSYNEQFF. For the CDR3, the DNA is TGTGCCAGCAGCCCGAGGGCAGGGCAAAGCTACAATGAGCAGTTCTTC.

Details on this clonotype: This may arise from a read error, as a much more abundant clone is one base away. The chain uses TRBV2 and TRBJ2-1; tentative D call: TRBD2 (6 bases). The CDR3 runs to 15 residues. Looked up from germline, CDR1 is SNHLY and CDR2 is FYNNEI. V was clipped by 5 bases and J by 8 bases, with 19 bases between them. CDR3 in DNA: TGTGCCAGCAGTACAATGACGGGAGTCGTTTATGAGCAGTTCTTC. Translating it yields CASSTMTGVVYEQFF.

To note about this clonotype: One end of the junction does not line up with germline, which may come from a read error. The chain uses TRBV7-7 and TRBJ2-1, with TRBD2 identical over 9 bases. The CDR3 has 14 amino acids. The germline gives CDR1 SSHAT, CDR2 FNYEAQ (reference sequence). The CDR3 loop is CAGSSGGTPNEQFF. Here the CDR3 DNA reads TGCGCCGGCAGCAGCGGGGGGACCCCCAATGAGCAGTTCTTC.

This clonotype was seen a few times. For the CDR3, the DNA is TGTGCCAGCAGTTTGGGAACAGGGGGTATTTACAATGAGCAGTTCTTC. The encoded protein is CASSLGTGGIYNEQFF. This sequence joins TRBV12-3 or TRBV12-4 and TRBJ2-1; 8 nucleotides align to TRBD1. The length of the CDR3 is 16 residues. With V trimmed by 3 bases and J by 4 bases, 8 bases remained unmatched.

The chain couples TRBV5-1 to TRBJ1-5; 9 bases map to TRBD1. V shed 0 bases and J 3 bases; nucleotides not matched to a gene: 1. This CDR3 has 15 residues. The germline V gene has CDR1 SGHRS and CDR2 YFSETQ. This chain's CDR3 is CASSLGQGVNQPQHF. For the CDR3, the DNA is TGCGCCAGCAGCTTGGGACAGGGGGTCAATCAGCCCCAGCATTTT.

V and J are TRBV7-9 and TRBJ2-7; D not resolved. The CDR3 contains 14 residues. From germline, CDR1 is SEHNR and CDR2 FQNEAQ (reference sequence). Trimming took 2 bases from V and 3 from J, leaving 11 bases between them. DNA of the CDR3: TGTGCCAGCAGCTTAATGTCTGGAAGCTACGAGCAGTACTTC. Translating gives CASSLMSGSYEQYF.

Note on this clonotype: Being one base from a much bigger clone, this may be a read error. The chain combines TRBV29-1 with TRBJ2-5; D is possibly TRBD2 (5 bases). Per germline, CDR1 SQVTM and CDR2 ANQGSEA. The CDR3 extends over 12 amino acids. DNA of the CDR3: TGCGGCGTTGGGAGCGGAGAAGAGACCCAGTACTTC. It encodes CGVGSGEETQYF.

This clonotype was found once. CDR3 in amino acids: CASGHRVETQYF. In DNA, the CDR3 is TGTGCCAGCGGCCACAGGGTGGAGACCCAGTACTTC. This chain uses TRBV27 with TRBJ2-7, with D possibly TRBD1 on 6 matching bases. The end of the DNA fits TRBJ2-5 better, so the J call may be wrong. Germline CDR1 reads MNHEY; CDR2 reads SMNVEV (reference sequence). CDR3 length equals 12 residues.

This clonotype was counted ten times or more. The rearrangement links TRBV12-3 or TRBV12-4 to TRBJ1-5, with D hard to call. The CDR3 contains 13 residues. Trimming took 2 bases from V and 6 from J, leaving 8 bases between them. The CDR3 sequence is CASSLTGSQPQHF. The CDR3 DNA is TGTGCCAGCAGTTTAACCGGCAGTCAGCCCCAGCATTTT.

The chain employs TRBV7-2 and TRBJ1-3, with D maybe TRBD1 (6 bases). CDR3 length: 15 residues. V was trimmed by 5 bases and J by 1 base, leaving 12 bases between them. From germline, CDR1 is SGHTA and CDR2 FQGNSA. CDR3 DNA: TGTGCCAGCAGCCCAGACAGGACGTCTGGAAACACCATATATTTT. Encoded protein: CASSPDRTSGNTIYF.

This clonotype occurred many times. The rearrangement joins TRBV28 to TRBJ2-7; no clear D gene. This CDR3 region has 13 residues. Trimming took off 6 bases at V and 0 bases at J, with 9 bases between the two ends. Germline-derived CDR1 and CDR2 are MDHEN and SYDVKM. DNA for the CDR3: TGTGCCAGCAGATCGACTGCCTCCTACGAGCAGTACTTC. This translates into CASRSTASYEQYF.

This CDR3 is CASGIWGGSTDTQYF. DNA of the CDR3: TGTGCCTCAGGGATTTGGGGAGGAAGCACAGATACGCAGTATTTT. The chain has TRBV2 and TRBJ2-3; possibly TRBD2 for D (6 bases). CDR1 is SNHLY, CDR2 FYNNEI, per germline. V lost 11 bases to trimming and J lost 0 bases, with 18 bases between them. The CDR3 has 15 residues.